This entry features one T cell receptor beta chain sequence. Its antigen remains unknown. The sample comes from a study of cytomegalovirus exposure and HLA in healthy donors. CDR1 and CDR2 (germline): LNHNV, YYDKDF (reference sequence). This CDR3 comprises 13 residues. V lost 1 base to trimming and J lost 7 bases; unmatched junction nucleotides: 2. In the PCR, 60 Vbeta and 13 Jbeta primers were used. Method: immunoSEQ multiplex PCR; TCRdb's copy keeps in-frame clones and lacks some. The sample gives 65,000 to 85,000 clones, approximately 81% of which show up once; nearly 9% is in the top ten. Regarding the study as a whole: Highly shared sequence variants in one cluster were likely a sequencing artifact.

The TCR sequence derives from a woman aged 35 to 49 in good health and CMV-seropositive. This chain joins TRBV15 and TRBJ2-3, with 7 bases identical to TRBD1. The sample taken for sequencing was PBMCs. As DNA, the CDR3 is TGTGCCACCAGCAGAGGGGACAGCAATACGCAGTATTTT. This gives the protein CATSRGDSNTQYF.